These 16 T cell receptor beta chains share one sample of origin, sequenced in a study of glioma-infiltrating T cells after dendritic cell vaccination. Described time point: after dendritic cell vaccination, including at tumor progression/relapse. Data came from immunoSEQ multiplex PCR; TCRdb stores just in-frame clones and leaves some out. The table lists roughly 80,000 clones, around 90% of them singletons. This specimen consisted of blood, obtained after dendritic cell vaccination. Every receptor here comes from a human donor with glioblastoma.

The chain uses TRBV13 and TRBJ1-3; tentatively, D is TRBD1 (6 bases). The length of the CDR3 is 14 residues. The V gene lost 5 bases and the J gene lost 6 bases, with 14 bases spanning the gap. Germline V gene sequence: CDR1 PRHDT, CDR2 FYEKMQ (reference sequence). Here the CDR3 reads CASSHYKGENTIYF. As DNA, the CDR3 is TGTGCCAGCAGCCATTACAAGGGGGAAAACACCATATATTTT.

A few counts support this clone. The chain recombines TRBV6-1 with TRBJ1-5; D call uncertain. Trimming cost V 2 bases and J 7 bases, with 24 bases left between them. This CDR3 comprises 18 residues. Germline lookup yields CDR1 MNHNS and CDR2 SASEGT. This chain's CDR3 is CASSERPASLTTGQPQHF. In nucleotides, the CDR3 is TGTGCCAGCAGTGAAAGGCCAGCCAGCCTAACCACGGGGCAGCCCCAGCATTTT.

This CDR3 reads CASSLDRGYYNEQFF. Written as DNA, the CDR3 is TGCGCCAGCAGCTTGGACAGGGGGTACTACAATGAGCAGTTCTTC. V is TRBV5-1 and J is TRBJ2-1; 8 positions agree with TRBD1. J gave up 3 bases and V 0 bases, and 2 bases lay outside the gene matches. The CDR3 consists of 15 residues. Germline V lookup: CDR1 SGHRS, CDR2 YFSETQ.

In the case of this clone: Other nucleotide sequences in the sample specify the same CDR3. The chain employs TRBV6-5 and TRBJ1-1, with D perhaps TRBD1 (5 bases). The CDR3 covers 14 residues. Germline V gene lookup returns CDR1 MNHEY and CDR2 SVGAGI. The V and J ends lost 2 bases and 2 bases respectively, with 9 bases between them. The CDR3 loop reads CASSYQGLNTEAFF. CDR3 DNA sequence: TGTGCCAGCAGTTACCAGGGCCTCAACACTGAAGCTTTCTTT.

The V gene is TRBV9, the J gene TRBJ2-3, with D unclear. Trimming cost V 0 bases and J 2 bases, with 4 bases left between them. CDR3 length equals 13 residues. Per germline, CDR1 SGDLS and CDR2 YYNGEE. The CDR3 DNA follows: TGTGCCAGCAGCGTAGCTCTCACAGATACGCAGTATTTT. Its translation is CASSVALTDTQYF.

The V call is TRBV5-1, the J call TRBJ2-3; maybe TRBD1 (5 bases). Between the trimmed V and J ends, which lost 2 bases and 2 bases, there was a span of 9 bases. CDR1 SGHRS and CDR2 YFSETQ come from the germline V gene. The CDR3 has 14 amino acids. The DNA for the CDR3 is TGCGCCAGCAGCTTTAAAGGGGTCACAGATACGCAGTATTTT. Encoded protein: CASSFKGVTDTQYF.

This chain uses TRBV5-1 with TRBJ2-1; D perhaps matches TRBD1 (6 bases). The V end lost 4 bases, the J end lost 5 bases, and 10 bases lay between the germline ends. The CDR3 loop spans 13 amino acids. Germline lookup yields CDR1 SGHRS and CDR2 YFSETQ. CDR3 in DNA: TGCGCCAGCAGCCCGGGACAAAACAATGAGCAGTTCTTC. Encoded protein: CASSPGQNNEQFF.

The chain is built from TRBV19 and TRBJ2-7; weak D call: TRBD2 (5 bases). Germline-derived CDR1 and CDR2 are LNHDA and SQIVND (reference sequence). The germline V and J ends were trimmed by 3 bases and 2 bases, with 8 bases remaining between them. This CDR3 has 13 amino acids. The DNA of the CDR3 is TGTGCCAGTAGTATGCGGGCCCCCTACGAGCAGTACTTC. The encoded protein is CASSMRAPYEQYF.

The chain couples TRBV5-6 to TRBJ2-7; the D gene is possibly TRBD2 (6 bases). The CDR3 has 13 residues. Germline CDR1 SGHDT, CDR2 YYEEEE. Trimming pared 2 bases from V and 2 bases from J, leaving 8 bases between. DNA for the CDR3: TGTGCCAGCAGCTTATGGGGGGCCTACGAGCAGTACTTC. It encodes CASSLWGAYEQYF.

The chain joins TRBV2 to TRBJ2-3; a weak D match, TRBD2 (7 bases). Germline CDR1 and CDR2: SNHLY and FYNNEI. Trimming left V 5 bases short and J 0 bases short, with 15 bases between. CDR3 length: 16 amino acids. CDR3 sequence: CASSPMEGGSTDTQYF. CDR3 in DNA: TGTGCCAGCAGTCCGATGGAGGGGGGGAGCACAGATACGCAGTATTTT.

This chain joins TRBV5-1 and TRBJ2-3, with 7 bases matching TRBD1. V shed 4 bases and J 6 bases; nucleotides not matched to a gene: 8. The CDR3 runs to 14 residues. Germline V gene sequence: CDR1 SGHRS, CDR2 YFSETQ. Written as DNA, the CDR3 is TGCGCCAGCAGCCCATCAAACAGGGGCGATACGCAGTATTTT. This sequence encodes CASSPSNRGDTQYF.

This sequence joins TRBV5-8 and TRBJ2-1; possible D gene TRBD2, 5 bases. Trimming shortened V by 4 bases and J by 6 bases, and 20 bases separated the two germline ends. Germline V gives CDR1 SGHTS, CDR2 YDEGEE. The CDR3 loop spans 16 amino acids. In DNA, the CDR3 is TGTGCCAGCAGCCCGGAGCGGCGGAGCGGAAGCAATGAGCAGTTCTTC. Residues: CASSPERRSGSNEQFF.

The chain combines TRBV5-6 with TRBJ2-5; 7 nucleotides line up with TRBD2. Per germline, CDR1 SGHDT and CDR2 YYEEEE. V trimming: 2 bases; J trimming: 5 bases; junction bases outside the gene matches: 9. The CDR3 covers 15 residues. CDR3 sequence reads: CASSFPVAGSETQYF. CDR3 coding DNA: TGTGCCAGCAGCTTCCCGGTAGCGGGTTCGGAGACCCAGTACTTC.

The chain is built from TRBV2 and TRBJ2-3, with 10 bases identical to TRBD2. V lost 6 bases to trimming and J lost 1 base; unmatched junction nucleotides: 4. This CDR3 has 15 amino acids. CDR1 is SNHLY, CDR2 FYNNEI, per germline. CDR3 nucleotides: TGTGCCAGCAGGGGTGGACTAGCGGGCACAGATACGCAGTATTTT. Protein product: CASRGGLAGTDTQYF.

In DNA, the CDR3 is TGTGCCAGCAGCCCCGCGGGGCTAGCGGGTGATACGCAGTATTTT. It codes for CASSPAGLAGDTQYF. This rearrangement joins TRBV2 to TRBJ2-3, with 8 nucleotides matching TRBD2. This CDR3 region has 15 residues. The V gene's germline CDR1 is SNHLY and CDR2 FYNNEI. V was pared by 6 bases and J by 6 bases, with 11 bases of the junction left unmatched.

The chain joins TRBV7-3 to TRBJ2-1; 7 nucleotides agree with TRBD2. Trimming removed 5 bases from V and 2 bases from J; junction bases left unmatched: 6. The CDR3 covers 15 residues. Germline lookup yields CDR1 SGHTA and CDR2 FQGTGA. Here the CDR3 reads CASSLGTNPYNEQFF. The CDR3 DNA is TGTGCCAGCAGCCTAGGGACTAACCCCTACAATGAGCAGTTCTTC.